These 17 T cell receptor beta chains share one sample of origin, sequenced in a study of cytomegalovirus exposure and HLA in healthy donors. The PCR employed 60 Vbeta primers together with 13 Jbeta primers. Clones were read by immunoSEQ multiplex PCR, and TCRdb kept only the in-frame ones, dropping some. The sample yields fewer than 150,000 clones, 75% seen once. The sequenced sample consisted of PBMCs. The receptors shown here come from a man aged 25 to 40 in good health and CMV-seronegative.

The chain employs TRBV5-1 and TRBJ1-2; D possibly corresponds to TRBD1 (6 bases). Trimming stripped 4 bases from V and 0 bases from J, with 19 bases between. Germline V gene sequence: CDR1 SGHRS, CDR2 YFSETQ. This CDR3 comprises 17 residues. The CDR3 bases are TGCGCCAGCAGCGGAACGGTGGGGGCGCGGGCTAACTATGGCTACACCTTC. Protein product: CASSGTVGARANYGYTF.

This rearrangement joins TRBV19 to TRBJ2-5; 7 bases are shared with TRBD1. The CDR3 is 15 residues long. Germline V lookup: CDR1 LNHDA, CDR2 SQIVND (reference sequence). V dropped 3 bases and J dropped 11; count of bases not matched to a gene: 15. CDR3: CASSMVPGTVGTQYF. CDR3 coding DNA: TGTGCCAGTAGTATGGTCCCTGGGACAGTGGGTACTCAGTACTTC.

The CDR3 is CASSPFGGSSYEQYF. The DNA of the CDR3 is TGCGCCAGCAGCCCATTCGGGGGATCCTCCTACGAGCAGTACTTC. The chain has TRBV4-1 and TRBJ2-7; possible D gene TRBD2, 6 bases. Per germline, CDR1 MGHRA and CDR2 YSYEKL. This CDR3 has 15 residues. Trimming left V 4 bases short and J 0 bases short, with 13 bases between.

The chain has TRBV5-6 and TRBJ2-5, with 10 nucleotides matching TRBD2. CDR3 length: 15 residues. The germline gives CDR1 SGHDT, CDR2 YYEEEE. J was trimmed by 4 bases and V by 5 bases; bases with no gene match: 8. The CDR3 bases are TGTGCCAGCAGGTCCGCCGGGACTAGCGTAGAGACCCAGTACTTC. Translation: CASRSAGTSVETQYF. Complete variable domain (other parts from reference TRBV5-6 and TRBJ2-5): DAGVTQSPTHLIKTRGQQVTLRCSPKSGHDTVSWYQQALGQGPQFIFQYYEEEERQRGNFPDRFSGHQFPNYSSELNVNALLLGDSALYLCASRSAGTSVETQYFGPGTRLLVL.

The CDR3 bases are TGTGCCAGCAGCCCCCGACTAGCGGGAGGCGACTACGAGCAGTACTTC. This codes for CASSPRLAGGDYEQYF. The chain combines TRBV9 with TRBJ2-7, with 13 bases that match TRBD2. Germline V gene lookup returns CDR1 SGDLS and CDR2 YYNGEE. The CDR3 totals 16 residues. J was trimmed by 3 bases and V by 4 bases; bases with no gene match: 7.

This clone was counted only a few times. The rearrangement joins TRBV6-6 to TRBJ1-3; D is unclear. The CDR3 loop spans 14 amino acids. Germline CDR1 and CDR2: MNHNY and SVGAGI (reference sequence). V was pared by 4 bases and J by 4 bases, with 11 bases between. As DNA, the CDR3 is TGTGCCAGCAGTTTCGGGGTAGGAGGAAACACCATATATTTT. Its protein is CASSFGVGGNTIYF.

This clone was counted a few times. The chain joins TRBV4-3 to TRBJ2-1; 11 nucleotides line up with TRBD2. The CDR3 loop spans 17 amino acids. V lost 0 bases to trimming and J lost 6 bases; unmatched junction nucleotides: 7. CDR1 is LGHNA, CDR2 YSLEER, per germline. CDR3 loop: CASSQDFGLAGLNEQFF. The CDR3 DNA is TGCGCCAGCAGCCAAGATTTCGGACTAGCGGGCCTCAATGAGCAGTTCTTC.

The rearrangement uses TRBV7-9 and TRBJ2-3; 10 bases map to TRBD2. The germline CDR1 and CDR2 sequences are SEHNR and FQNEAQ (reference sequence). V lost 5 bases to trimming and J lost 3 bases; unmatched junction nucleotides: 5. This CDR3 has 15 amino acids. Here the CDR3 reads CASSQSGGATDTQYF. CDR3 sequence (DNA): TGTGCCAGCAGCCAAAGCGGGGGGGCAACAGATACGCAGTATTTT.

The genes are TRBV5-1 and TRBJ1-1; D remains ambiguous. Looked up from germline, CDR1 is SGHRS and CDR2 is YFSETQ. Trimming cost V 4 bases and J 0 bases, with 7 bases left between them. The CDR3 length is 13 residues. The CDR3 loop is CASSASVNTEAFF. CDR3 nucleotide sequence: TGCGCCAGCAGCGCTTCAGTGAACACTGAAGCTTTCTTT.

The chain links TRBV11-2 to TRBJ2-1; 7 bases align to TRBD2. V lost 7 bases and J lost 1; bases outside the gene matches: 4. Per the germline V gene, CDR1 is SGHAT and CDR2 is FQNNGV. The CDR3 consists of 14 residues. The CDR3 bases are TGTGCCAGCATCTGGGGGGGGTCCTACAATGAGCAGTTCTTC. Amino acid sequence: CASIWGGSYNEQFF.

This clone was observed a few times. This chain joins TRBV28 and TRBJ1-1, with TRBD1 as a possible D gene (6 bases). Trimming shortened V by 7 bases and J by 1 base, and 19 bases separated the two germline ends. This CDR3 spans 16 amino acids. In germline, CDR1 is MDHEN, CDR2 SYDVKM. The CDR3 sequence: CASIPGGALSNTEAFF. The CDR3 DNA follows: TGTGCCAGCATCCCGGGGGGGGCTCTCTCGAACACTGAAGCTTTCTTT.

The chain employs TRBV6-7 and TRBJ2-7; D not certain. TRBV6-7 is an ORF for which the function is uncertain. Trimming stripped 1 base from V and 3 bases from J, with 7 bases between. This CDR3 is 13 amino acids long. CDR3 bases: TGTGCCAGCAGTTACTTAGTGCGCTACGAGCAGTACTTC. This gives the protein CASSYLVRYEQYF.

This chain uses TRBV19 with TRBJ2-5; D gene ambiguous. CDR3 length equals 15 residues. V lost 9 bases to trimming and J lost 0 bases, with 17 bases between them. The germline V gene encodes CDR1 LNHDA and CDR2 SQIVND (reference sequence). The CDR3 coding sequence is TGTGCCAGCAAGAAGTCGAGGAGAGACCAAGAGACCCAGTACTTC. Encoded protein: CASKKSRRDQETQYF.

The chain employs TRBV6-5 and TRBJ2-1, with 10 bases matching TRBD2. V was pared by 7 bases and J by 4 bases, with 4 bases of the junction left unmatched. Germline V gene sequence: CDR1 MNHEY, CDR2 SVGAGI. This CDR3 is built from 14 residues. Here the CDR3 reads CASTGTSEYNEQFF. CDR3 DNA: TGTGCCAGCACCGGGACTAGCGAGTACAATGAGCAGTTCTTC.

The genes are TRBV6-1 and TRBJ1-2; D is unresolved. V was trimmed by 9 bases and J by 3 bases, leaving 14 bases between them. Germline-derived CDR1 and CDR2 are MNHNS and SASEGT. CDR3 length: 13 amino acids. The CDR3 region has the DNA TGTGCCAGTATACCGCGAGTCGACTATGGCTACACCTTC. The encoded protein is CASIPRVDYGYTF.

V and J are TRBV11-2 and TRBJ2-3; 8 bases match TRBD1. Losses at the gene ends were 5 bases for V and 6 bases for J; bases not matched to a gene: 16. The V gene's germline CDR1 is SGHAT and CDR2 FQNNGV. The CDR3 spans 17 residues. In DNA, the CDR3 is TGTGCCAGCAGCCCACCTCCCGGCCGGGACAGGCTTGATACGCAGTATTTT. This sequence encodes CASSPPPGRDRLDTQYF.

The chain combines TRBV7-2 with TRBJ2-3; D uncertain. V lost 0 bases and J 2 bases, leaving 9 bases between the germline ends. The CDR3 is 15 amino acids. Germline CDR1 reads SGHTA; CDR2 reads FQGNSA. The CDR3 nucleotides read TGTGCCAGCAGCTTAGCCGCGAGCTACACAGATACGCAGTATTTT. Amino acid sequence: CASSLAASYTDTQYF.